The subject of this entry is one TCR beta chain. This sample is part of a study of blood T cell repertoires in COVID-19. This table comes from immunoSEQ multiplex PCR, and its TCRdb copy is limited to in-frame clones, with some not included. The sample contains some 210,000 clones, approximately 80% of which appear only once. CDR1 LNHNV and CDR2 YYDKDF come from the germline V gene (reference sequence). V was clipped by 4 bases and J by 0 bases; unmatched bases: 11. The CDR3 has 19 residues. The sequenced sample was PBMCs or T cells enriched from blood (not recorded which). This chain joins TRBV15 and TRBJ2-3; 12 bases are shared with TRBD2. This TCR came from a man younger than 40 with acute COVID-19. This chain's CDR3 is CATSTRLSLAGGSTDTQYF. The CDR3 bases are TGTGCCACCAGCACCCGACTCTCTCTAGCGGGGGGGAGCACAGATACGCAGTATTTT.